This T cell receptor (beta chain) stems from a study of somatic mutations in cytotoxic T cells in rheumatoid arthritis. Data came from immunoSEQ multiplex PCR; TCRdb stores just in-frame clones and leaves some out. Of approximately 14,000 clones listed, 65% to 75% are singletons. Germline values: CDR1 SGDLS, CDR2 YYNGEE. The CDR3 is made up of 15 amino acids. The ends lost 3 bases at V and 7 bases at J; junction bases unmatched: 6. The chain couples TRBV9 to TRBJ2-1; TRBD2 matches at 11 bases. What was sequenced was CD8+ T cells sorted from blood. This TCR was recovered from an adult with rheumatoid arthritis. The CDR3 DNA is TGTGCCAGCAGCGCGTGGGCTAGCGGGGGGAATGAGCAGTTCTTC. Its translation: CASSAWASGGNEQFF.